These 8 T cell receptor beta chains came from one sample sequenced in a study of OX40 agonist ivuxolimab in advanced cancers. The method was the immunoSEQ multiplex PCR assay. TCRdb took this table from immuneACCESS and kept in-frame rearrangements with V and J called. Such tables lack part of the clones; where checked against another copy, unresolved V genes explain under half of the gap, and the rest is unexplained. The sample table holds more than 80,000 clones, of which 91% were seen once. The ten largest make up under 8.5% of the sample. The source material was CD4+ or CD8+ T cells sorted from blood, sampled in a trial of the OX40 agonist ivuxolimab. The receptors derive from an adult with an advanced solid tumor such as melanoma, head and neck, liver or kidney cancer.

A few counts support this clone. The chain uses TRBV27 and TRBJ1-5, with D perhaps TRBD1 (5 bases). Germline V gene lookup returns CDR1 MNHEY and CDR2 SMNVEV (reference sequence). The CDR3 is made up of 14 amino acids. The V end lost 1 base, the J end lost 7 bases, and 11 bases lay between the germline ends. This chain's CDR3 is CASSLLGGAQPQHF. The CDR3 DNA sequence: TGTGCCAGCAGTTTATTGGGCGGGGCCCAGCCCCAGCATTTT.

This clone was observed once. The chain links TRBV28 to TRBJ2-1; TRBD2 aligns across 13 bases. The CDR3 covers 17 residues. CDR1 is MDHEN and CDR2 is SYDVKM in the germline V gene. V gave up 5 bases and J gave up 3 bases; unmatched junction bases: 7. The CDR3 DNA reads TGTGCCAGCAGTACGGGACTAGCGGGACTCTTCTACAATGAGCAGTTCTTC. As protein: CASSTGLAGLFYNEQFF.

This chain connects TRBV27 to TRBJ2-3; 9 bases match TRBD2. V was clipped by 6 bases and J by 2 bases; unmatched bases: 9. The germline gives CDR1 MNHEY, CDR2 SMNVEV (reference sequence). The length of the CDR3 is 16 residues. The CDR3 spells CASSHAQGLATDTQYF. Written as DNA, the CDR3 is TGTGCCAGCAGCCACGCTCAGGGACTAGCCACAGATACGCAGTATTTT.

The chain recombines TRBV6-6 with TRBJ2-2; D may be TRBD1 or TRBD2 (5 bases each). With 6 bases removed from V and 4 bases from J, the gap between germline ends came to 12 bases. From germline, CDR1 is MNHNY and CDR2 SVGAGI (reference sequence). This CDR3 comprises 14 residues. CDR3 DNA: TGTGCCAGCAGATTCGGGGCGGGCACCGGGGAGCTGTTTTTT. Translating gives CASRFGAGTGELFF.

CDR3 sequence (DNA): TGTGCCAGCTTTAAGCGGCTGCGGGAGAGGGAACAGCCCCAGCATTTT. Translating it yields CASFKRLREREQPQHF. The chain links TRBV2 to TRBJ1-5; D is undetermined. The germline CDR1 and CDR2 sequences are SNHLY and FYNNEI. CDR3 size: 16 residues. The V end was cut by 8 bases, the J end by 7 bases, with 24 bases between.

V and J are TRBV11-3 and TRBJ2-1, with D hard to call. V lost 4 bases to trimming and J lost 2 bases, with 12 bases between them. The CDR3 consists of 15 residues. Per the germline V gene, CDR1 is SGHNT and CDR2 is YENEEA. In nucleotides, the CDR3 is TGTGCCAGCAGCTACTGGGGTGGAACCTACAATGAGCAGTTCTTC. As protein: CASSYWGGTYNEQFF. Variable domain in full (rest from reference TRBV11-3 and TRBJ2-1): EAGVVQSPRYKIIEKKQPVAFWCNPISGHNTLYWYLQNLGQGPELLIRYENEEAVDDSQLPKDRFSAERLKGVDSTLKIQPAELGDSAVYLCASSYWGGTYNEQFFGPGTRLTVL.

The chain recombines TRBV19 with TRBJ2-3, with 15 positions matching TRBD2. V gave up 3 bases and J gave up 3 bases; unmatched junction bases: 4. CDR3 length: 17 amino acids. Germline-derived CDR1 and CDR2 are LNHDA and SQIVND (reference sequence). CDR3 residues: CASSMWTSGRGTDTQYF. In DNA form, the CDR3 reads TGTGCCAGTAGTATGTGGACTAGCGGGAGGGGAACAGATACGCAGTATTTT. The whole variable domain, remainder taken from reference TRBV19 and TRBJ2-3, is DGGITQSPKYLFRKEGQNVTLSCEQNLNHDAMYWYRQDPGQGLRLIYYSQIVNDFQKGDIAEGYSVSREKKESFPLTVTSAQKNPTAFYLCASSMWTSGRGTDTQYFGPGTRLTVL.

The chain employs TRBV5-1 and TRBJ2-2, with 8 bases aligning to TRBD1. The V segment lost 6 bases and the J segment 2 bases; nucleotides outside the gene matches: 6. The CDR3 is made up of 15 amino acids. Germline V gene sequence: CDR1 SGHRS, CDR2 YFSETQ. The CDR3 DNA reads as TGCGCCAGCACCGAGACAGGGGAAAACACCGGGGAGCTGTTTTTT. It yields the protein CASTETGENTGELFF.